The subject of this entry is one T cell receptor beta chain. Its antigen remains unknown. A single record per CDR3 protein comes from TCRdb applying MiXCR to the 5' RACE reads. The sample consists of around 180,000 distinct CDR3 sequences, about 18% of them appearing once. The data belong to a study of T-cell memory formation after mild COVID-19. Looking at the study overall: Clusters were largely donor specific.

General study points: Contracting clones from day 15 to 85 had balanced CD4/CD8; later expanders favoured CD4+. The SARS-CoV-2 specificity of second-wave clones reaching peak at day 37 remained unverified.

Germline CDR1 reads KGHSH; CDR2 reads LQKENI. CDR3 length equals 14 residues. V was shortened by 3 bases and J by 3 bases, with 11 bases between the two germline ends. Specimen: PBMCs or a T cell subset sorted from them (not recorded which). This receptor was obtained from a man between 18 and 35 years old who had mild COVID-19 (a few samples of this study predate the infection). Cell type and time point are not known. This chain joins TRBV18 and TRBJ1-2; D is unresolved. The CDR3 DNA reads TGTGCCAGCTCACCGGGAGCGAGGGACTATGGCTACACCTTC. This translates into CASSPGARDYGYTF. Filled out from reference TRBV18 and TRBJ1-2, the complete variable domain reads NAGVMQNPRHLVRRRGQEARLRCSPMKGHSHVYWYRQLPEEGLKFMVYLQKENIIDESGMPKERFSAEFPKEGPSILRIQQVVRGDSAAYFCASSPGARDYGYTFGSGTRLTVV.